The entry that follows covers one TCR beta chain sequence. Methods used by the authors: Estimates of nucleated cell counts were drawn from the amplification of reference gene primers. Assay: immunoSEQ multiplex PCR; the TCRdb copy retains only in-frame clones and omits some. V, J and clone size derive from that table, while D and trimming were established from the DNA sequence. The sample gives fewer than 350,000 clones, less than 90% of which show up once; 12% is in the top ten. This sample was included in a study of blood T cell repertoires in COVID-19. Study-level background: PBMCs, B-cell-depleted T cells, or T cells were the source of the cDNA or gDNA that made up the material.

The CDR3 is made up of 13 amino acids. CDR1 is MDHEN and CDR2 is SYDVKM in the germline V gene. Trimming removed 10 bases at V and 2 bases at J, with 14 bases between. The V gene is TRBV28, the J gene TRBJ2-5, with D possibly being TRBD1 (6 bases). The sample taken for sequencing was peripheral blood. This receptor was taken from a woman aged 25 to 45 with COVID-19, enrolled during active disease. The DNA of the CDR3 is TGTGCCACCCAATCTGACAGGCAAGAGACCCAGTACTTC. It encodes CATQSDRQETQYF.